Listed below are T cell receptor beta chains from one sample, sequenced in a study of CD8+ T cells in alopecia areata. Method: immunoSEQ multiplex PCR; TCRdb's copy keeps in-frame clones and lacks some. The sample carries 140,000 to 150,000 clones, 40% to 55% recorded once. Sample: CD4+ T cells sorted from blood, taken at week 0. All receptors derive from a human donor with alopecia areata. CDR3s include the opening cysteine and the closing phenylalanine or tryptophan. The D gene is left open where the match is weak. Clone size is given for some rows only: seen once, a few or many times, or a class if the clone is expanded.

d_gene: TRBD1
j_gene: TRBJ1-1
abundance: few
v_gene: TRBV2
CDR3nt: TGTGCCAGCAGCGACAGGGCGGGCCGGACAGGAGCTTTCTTT
CDR3aa: CASSDRAGRTGAFF

d_gene: TRBD2
j_gene: TRBJ2-1
abundance: NA
v_gene: TRBV7-6
CDR3nt: TGTGCCAGCAGCTTAGCGCCTAGGTTAGCGGGAGCTCCCTCCTACAATGAGCAGTTCTTC
CDR3aa: CASSLAPRLAGAPSYNEQFF

d_gene: TRBD1
j_gene: TRBJ1-2
abundance: NA
v_gene: TRBV29-1
CDR3nt: TGCAGCGTTCTATCAAGCAGGGGGCATGGTGGCTACACCTTC
CDR3aa: CSVLSSRGHGGYTF

d_gene: NA
j_gene: TRBJ1-3
abundance: NA
v_gene: TRBV4-1
CDR3nt: TGCGCCAGCAGCCAAGTAAATTTGGATACTGGAAACACCATATATTTT
CDR3aa: CASSQVNLDTGNTIYF

d_gene: NA
j_gene: TRBJ2-5
abundance: once
v_gene: TRBV11-2
CDR3nt: TGTGCCAGCAGCTGGGGCCCAGGGGAGACCCAGTACTTC
CDR3aa: CASSWGPGETQYF

d_gene: NA
j_gene: TRBJ2-1
abundance: few
v_gene: TRBV10-3
CDR3nt: TGTGCCATCAGTGAGGAAGCGCGCTCCTACAATGAGCAGTTCTTC
CDR3aa: CAISEEARSYNEQFF

d_gene: TRBD2
j_gene: TRBJ2-1
abundance: NA
v_gene: TRBV18
CDR3nt: TGTGCCAGCTCACCACCGGTAGGGACTAGCCTTTTTAATGAGCAGTTCTTC
CDR3aa: CASSPPVGTSLFNEQFF

d_gene: NA
j_gene: TRBJ1-3
abundance: NA
v_gene: TRBV20-1
CDR3nt: TGCAGTGCTAGTTTCGGAAACACCATATATTTT
CDR3aa: CSASFGNTIYF

d_gene: TRBD1
j_gene: TRBJ2-5
abundance: NA
v_gene: TRBV5-1
CDR3nt: TGCGCCAGCAGCGCACGGGGCCAGGGGGCGGAAGAGACCCAGTACTTC
CDR3aa: CASSARGQGAEETQYF

d_gene: NA
j_gene: TRBJ1-1
abundance: few
v_gene: TRBV6-5
CDR3nt: TGTGCCAGCAGTTACTATCCACAGACTGAAGCTTTCTTT
CDR3aa: CASSYYPQTEAFF

d_gene: NA
j_gene: TRBJ2-7
abundance: NA
v_gene: TRBV29-1
CDR3nt: TGCAGCGTTGAATCAGGGTCCCGCTACGAGCAGTACTTC
CDR3aa: CSVESGSRYEQYF

d_gene: NA
j_gene: TRBJ2-5
abundance: NA
v_gene: TRBV6-5
CDR3nt: TGTGCCAGCAGTTATTCGGGCCTCATGGAGACCCAGTACTTC
CDR3aa: CASSYSGLMETQYF

d_gene: TRBD1
j_gene: TRBJ1-4
abundance: NA
v_gene: TRBV2
CDR3nt: TGTGCCAGCAACCCGGGACAGGGGAAACTGTTTTTT
CDR3aa: CASNPGQGKLFF

d_gene: NA
j_gene: TRBJ2-3
abundance: NA
v_gene: TRBV29-1
CDR3nt: TGCAGCGGGTACAGGGGGGGAGATACGCAGTATTTT
CDR3aa: CSGYRGGDTQYF

d_gene: TRBD1
j_gene: TRBJ2-1
abundance: NA
v_gene: TRBV28
CDR3nt: TGTGCCAGCAGTTTACGAGACAGGGGTTTTAATGAGCAGTTCTTC
CDR3aa: CASSLRDRGFNEQFF

d_gene: NA
j_gene: TRBJ1-2
abundance: NA
v_gene: TRBV10-3
CDR3nt: TGTGCCATCAGTGAGGGCTTCTATGGCTACACCTTC
CDR3aa: CAISEGFYGYTF

d_gene: NA
j_gene: TRBJ1-1
abundance: few
v_gene: TRBV4-2
CDR3nt: TGTGCCAGCAGCCAAGATGGGCGGGGGGCGGAGAACACTGAAGCTTTCTTT
CDR3aa: CASSQDGRGAENTEAFF

d_gene: NA
j_gene: TRBJ1-1
abundance: few
v_gene: TRBV7-8
CDR3nt: TGTGCCAGCAGCGAGACTGATAGCAACACTGAAGCTTTCTTT
CDR3aa: CASSETDSNTEAFF

d_gene: TRBD2
j_gene: TRBJ2-4
abundance: NA
v_gene: TRBV5-1
CDR3nt: TGCGCCAGCAGCCCCGGCGGGGGAGCAAACATTCAGTACTTC
CDR3aa: CASSPGGGANIQYF

d_gene: NA
j_gene: TRBJ1-5
abundance: NA
v_gene: TRBV2
CDR3nt: TGTGCCAGCAGTGACAGGGATAGCAATCAGCCCCAGCATTTT
CDR3aa: CASSDRDSNQPQHF

d_gene: NA
j_gene: TRBJ1-3
abundance: NA
v_gene: TRBV2
CDR3nt: TGTGCCAGTTCCATTTCGGCGCAGAGATCTGGAAACACCATATATTTT
CDR3aa: CASSISAQRSGNTIYF

d_gene: NA
j_gene: TRBJ2-1
abundance: NA
v_gene: TRBV5-1
CDR3nt: TGCGCCAGCAGCGGAGGGCCTCAGTTGGCCTACAATGAGCAGTTCTTC
CDR3aa: CASSGGPQLAYNEQFF

d_gene: NA
j_gene: TRBJ2-5
abundance: NA
v_gene: TRBV2
CDR3nt: TGTGCCAGCTCTAACCAAGAGACCCAGTACTTC
CDR3aa: CASSNQETQYF

d_gene: TRBD2
j_gene: TRBJ2-7
abundance: NA
v_gene: TRBV7-2
CDR3nt: TGTGCCAGCACCCCTGGGGCGGGAGATCCCTACGAGCAGTACTTC
CDR3aa: CASTPGAGDPYEQYF

d_gene: NA
j_gene: TRBJ2-2
abundance: few
v_gene: TRBV6-1
CDR3nt: TGTGCCACCCGACCTCGGGAAACCGGGGAGCTGTTTTTT
CDR3aa: CATRPRETGELFF

d_gene: NA
j_gene: TRBJ1-5
abundance: NA
v_gene: TRBV30
CDR3nt: TGTGCCTGGAGTGAGGCCTTTGGTAAGCCCCAGCATTTT
CDR3aa: CAWSEAFGKPQHF

d_gene: TRBD1
j_gene: TRBJ1-4
abundance: NA
v_gene: TRBV29-1
CDR3nt: TGCAGCGCAAATTCCCGACAGGGGCCGTTTTTT
CDR3aa: CSANSRQGPFF

d_gene: TRBD2
j_gene: TRBJ2-7
abundance: NA
v_gene: TRBV30
CDR3nt: TGTGCCTGGAGTGTACTAGCGGGATACGAGCAGTACTTC
CDR3aa: CAWSVLAGYEQYF

d_gene: NA
j_gene: TRBJ2-6
abundance: few
v_gene: TRBV5-4
CDR3nt: TGTGCCAGCAGACCGATACATGGGCCCAACGTCCTGACTTTC
CDR3aa: CASRPIHGPNVLTF

d_gene: TRBD1
j_gene: TRBJ2-7
abundance: few
v_gene: TRBV25-1
CDR3nt: TGTGCCAGCAGCACAGGGGGCTCCTACGAGCAGTACTTC
CDR3aa: CASSTGGSYEQYF

d_gene: TRBD1
j_gene: TRBJ1-1
abundance: few
v_gene: TRBV29-1
CDR3nt: TGCAGCGTCTGGACAGGGAACACTGAAGCTTTCTTT
CDR3aa: CSVWTGNTEAFF

d_gene: NA
j_gene: TRBJ2-3
abundance: few
v_gene: TRBV18
CDR3nt: TGTGCCAGCTCCGCCGAGGAACTAGTGAGCGATACGCAGTATTTT
CDR3aa: CASSAEELVSDTQYF

d_gene: TRBD1
j_gene: TRBJ2-5
abundance: NA
v_gene: TRBV30
CDR3nt: TGTGCCTGTCCCCGTACACAGGGGGCGACGGAGACCCAGTACTTC
CDR3aa: CACPRTQGATETQYF

d_gene: NA
j_gene: TRBJ2-7
abundance: once
v_gene: TRBV2
CDR3nt: TGTGCCAGCAGTGAAGGGTATTACTACGAGCAGTACTTC
CDR3aa: CASSEGYYYEQYF

d_gene: NA
j_gene: TRBJ1-1
abundance: few
v_gene: TRBV27
CDR3nt: TGTGCCAGCAGAGCACAGGGAGGCACGACTGAAGCTTTCTTT
CDR3aa: CASRAQGGTTEAFF

d_gene: NA
j_gene: TRBJ1-2
abundance: NA
v_gene: TRBV9
CDR3nt: TGTGCCAGCAGCGTATCATACTATGGCTACACCTTC
CDR3aa: CASSVSYYGYTF

d_gene: NA
j_gene: TRBJ1-1
abundance: few
v_gene: TRBV30
CDR3nt: TGTGCCTGGAGTGTAAACGGGTGGACTGAAGCTTTCTTT
CDR3aa: CAWSVNGWTEAFF

d_gene: NA
j_gene: TRBJ1-1
abundance: NA
v_gene: TRBV29-1
CDR3nt: TGCAGCGTTGAAAACAGTCCCACTGAAGCTTTCTTT
CDR3aa: CSVENSPTEAFF

d_gene: NA
j_gene: TRBJ1-2
abundance: NA
v_gene: TRBV18
CDR3nt: TGTGCCAGCTCACCACCGGTTTTGTCACAGAAGTTAGGCTACACCTTC
CDR3aa: CASSPPVLSQKLGYTF

d_gene: NA
j_gene: TRBJ2-5
abundance: NA
v_gene: TRBV25-1
CDR3nt: TGTGCCAGCAGGGGTCGTTCCGAAGAGACCCAGTACTTC
CDR3aa: CASRGRSEETQYF

d_gene: NA
j_gene: TRBJ1-5
abundance: NA
v_gene: TRBV6-5
CDR3nt: TGTGCCAGCAGTTACTCGGGGGGGAGCCAGCCCCAGCATTTT
CDR3aa: CASSYSGGSQPQHF

d_gene: TRBD1
j_gene: TRBJ1-2
abundance: few
v_gene: TRBV27
CDR3nt: TGTGCCAGCAGAAATGGACAGGGTGGCGGCTACACCTTC
CDR3aa: CASRNGQGGGYTF

d_gene: NA
j_gene: TRBJ1-2
abundance: NA
v_gene: TRBV29-1
CDR3nt: TGCAGCGTTGGTGGCAGGGAGCACTATGGCTACACCTTC
CDR3aa: CSVGGREHYGYTF

d_gene: NA
j_gene: TRBJ2-5
abundance: NA
v_gene: TRBV29-1
CDR3nt: TGCAGCGTTGTGTGGAGGGATCGGGGAGAGACCCAGTACTTC
CDR3aa: CSVVWRDRGETQYF

d_gene: TRBD2
j_gene: TRBJ2-7
abundance: NA
v_gene: TRBV7-2
CDR3nt: TGTGCCAGCAGCCTACGACTAGCGGGACCCTACGAGCAGTACTTC
CDR3aa: CASSLRLAGPYEQYF

d_gene: NA
j_gene: TRBJ2-1
abundance: NA
v_gene: TRBV7-2
CDR3nt: TGTGCCAGCAGCCCCCAGGTCCCCTCCTACAATGAGCAGTTCTTC
CDR3aa: CASSPQVPSYNEQFF

d_gene: NA
j_gene: TRBJ1-2
abundance: NA
v_gene: TRBV29-1
CDR3nt: TGCAGCGCTGGAGGGTGGCAGGGTAATGGCTACACCTTC
CDR3aa: CSAGGWQGNGYTF

d_gene: NA
j_gene: TRBJ1-2
abundance: few
v_gene: TRBV7-9
CDR3nt: TGTGCCAGCAGCTTTCTGCAAGGAGGCTACACCTTC
CDR3aa: CASSFLQGGYTF

d_gene: NA
j_gene: TRBJ2-2
abundance: few
v_gene: TRBV7-3
CDR3nt: TGTGCCAGCAGCGTCACTCCGCCTAGCGCAACGAACACCGGGGAGCTGTTTTTT
CDR3aa: CASSVTPPSATNTGELFF

d_gene: NA
j_gene: TRBJ2-1
abundance: NA
v_gene: TRBV6-5
CDR3nt: TGTGCCAGCAGTGTCGTAGGAGGTCGGAGCAATGAGCAGTTCTTC
CDR3aa: CASSVVGGRSNEQFF

d_gene: NA
j_gene: TRBJ2-6
abundance: NA
v_gene: TRBV5-1
CDR3nt: TGCGCCAGCAGCTTGGATGTCTCTGGGGCCAACGTCCTGACTTTC
CDR3aa: CASSLDVSGANVLTF

d_gene: TRBD2
j_gene: TRBJ2-3
abundance: few
v_gene: TRBV5-1
CDR3nt: TGCGCCAGCAGCAGAAGCGGGAGGGGAGATACGCAGTATTTT
CDR3aa: CASSRSGRGDTQYF

d_gene: NA
j_gene: TRBJ1-1
abundance: NA
v_gene: TRBV5-5
CDR3nt: TGTGCCAGCAGTGCGACGCTTGTGGGTGAAGCTTTCTTT
CDR3aa: CASSATLVGEAFF

d_gene: TRBD2
j_gene: TRBJ2-1
abundance: NA
v_gene: TRBV29-1
CDR3nt: TGCAGCGTTGAGGGGGAGGGGATCTACAATGAGCAGTTCTTC
CDR3aa: CSVEGEGIYNEQFF

d_gene: NA
j_gene: TRBJ2-5
abundance: few
v_gene: TRBV5-6
CDR3nt: TGTGCCAGCAGCTTGGAACGAAAGTACCAAGAGACCCAGTACTTC
CDR3aa: CASSLERKYQETQYF

d_gene: NA
j_gene: TRBJ1-1
abundance: NA
v_gene: TRBV7-9
CDR3nt: TGTGCCAGCAGGCGCGGTGGGAACACTGAAGCTTTCTTT
CDR3aa: CASRRGGNTEAFF

d_gene: NA
j_gene: TRBJ2-7
abundance: NA
v_gene: TRBV6-5
CDR3nt: TGTGCCAGCAGTCCGACCGAATACGAGCAGTACTTC
CDR3aa: CASSPTEYEQYF

d_gene: TRBD1
j_gene: TRBJ1-1
abundance: NA
v_gene: TRBV30
CDR3nt: TGTGCCTGGAGTCCCCGGACAGGGGGAACTGAAGCTTTCTTT
CDR3aa: CAWSPRTGGTEAFF

d_gene: NA
j_gene: TRBJ2-3
abundance: NA
v_gene: TRBV2
CDR3nt: TGTGCCAGCAGAAAACAGGGGGGGAGCACAGATACGCAGTATTTT
CDR3aa: CASRKQGGSTDTQYF